These 14 T cell receptor beta chains share one sample of origin, sequenced in a study of shared clonotypes between healthy human individuals. Only in-frame clones appear in the TCRdb table, and some are missing; sequencing was by immunoSEQ multiplex PCR. This sample yields about 710,000 clones, of which just under 75% are seen a single time; about 1.7% belongs to the top ten. The sequencing input was memory CD4+ T cells sorted from blood. Subset here: CD45RA-negative fraction. Receptor source: a woman aged 25-40 years in good health.

This sequence joins TRBV5-1 and TRBJ2-7, with 8 nucleotides matching TRBD2. Germline V gene data show CDR1 as SGHRS and CDR2 as YFSETQ. V lost 3 bases to trimming and J lost 1 base; unmatched junction nucleotides: 3. The CDR3 consists of 14 residues. CDR3 coding DNA: TGCGCCAGCAGCTACGGGGGGGTGTCCTACGAGCAGTACTTC. This encodes CASSYGGVSYEQYF.

V usage is TRBV11-1 and J usage is TRBJ2-7; D may be TRBD2 (5 bases). Between the trimmed V and J ends, which lost 3 bases and 1 base, there was a span of 7 bases. Per the germline V gene, CDR1 is SGHAT and CDR2 is FQDESV (reference sequence). The CDR3 loop spans 13 amino acids. The CDR3 bases are TGTGCCAGCAGCTTTCGACTATCCTACGAGCAGTACTTC. It specifies CASSFRLSYEQYF.

The DNA of the CDR3 is TGTGCCAGCAGCGCCCGTCTGGGGTCTAATGAAAAACTGTTTTTT. Translating gives CASSARLGSNEKLFF. The chain employs TRBV9 and TRBJ1-4; D call uncertain. The CDR3 spans 15 residues. Looked up from germline, CDR1 is SGDLS and CDR2 is YYNGEE. Trimming took off 3 bases at V and 3 bases at J, with 12 bases between the two ends.

The chain joins TRBV14 to TRBJ2-1; D not resolved. The CDR3 extends over 14 amino acids. V gave up 1 base and J gave up 6 bases, with 10 bases separating them. Germline V lookup: CDR1 SGHDN, CDR2 FVKESK. The CDR3 region has the DNA TGTGCCAGCAGCCAAGCGGGTAACGTCAATGAGCAGTTCTTC. Protein product: CASSQAGNVNEQFF. The full variable domain, completed using reference TRBV14 and TRBJ2-1, is EAGVTQFPSHSVIEKGQTVTLRCDPISGHDNLYWYRRVMGKEIKFLLHFVKESKQDESGMPNNRFLAERTGGTYSTLKVQPAELEDSGVYFCASSQAGNVNEQFFGPGTRLTVL.

This clone was counted at least ten times. This rearrangement joins TRBV19 to TRBJ2-5; no reliable D call. V lost 4 bases and J lost 1, with 4 bases in between. Germline CDR1 LNHDA, CDR2 SQIVND (reference sequence). The CDR3 covers 12 residues. CDR3: CASSTAQETQYF. The CDR3 DNA reads TGTGCCAGTAGTACAGCCCAAGAGACCCAGTACTTC.

This clone was found many times. V is TRBV5-1 and J is TRBJ2-7; 12 bases match TRBD2. Germline V lookup: CDR1 SGHRS, CDR2 YFSETQ. J was trimmed by 5 bases and V by 0 bases; bases with no gene match: 3. CDR3 size: 15 residues. The CDR3 sequence: CASSLGLAGVDEQYF. As DNA, the CDR3 is TGCGCCAGCAGCTTGGGACTAGCGGGAGTGGACGAGCAGTACTTC. Drawing the rest from reference TRBV5-1 and TRBJ2-7, the complete variable domain is KAGVTQTPRYLIKTRGQQVTLSCSPISGHRSVSWYQQTPGQGLQFLFEYFSETQRNKGNFPGRFSGRQFSNSRSEMNVSTLELGDSALYLCASSLGLAGVDEQYFGPGTRLTVT.

The chain employs TRBV6-5 and TRBJ1-2, with 10 positions matching TRBD1. The length of the CDR3 is 14 residues. Germline V CDR1 and CDR2: MNHEY, SVGAGI. The V gene end was trimmed by 6 bases and the J gene end by 6 bases; junction bases not matched to a gene: 7. The CDR3 is CASRNRDRGHGYTF. The CDR3 region has the DNA TGTGCCAGCAGGAACCGGGACAGGGGACATGGCTACACCTTC.

A remark on this clone: The same CDR3 is also encoded by other DNA sequences in this sample. This rearrangement joins TRBV6-4 to TRBJ2-3, with D possibly TRBD1 on 5 matching bases. V lost 0 bases and J 0 bases, leaving 7 bases between the germline ends. CDR3 size: 15 residues. Germline CDR1 is MRHNA and CDR2 is SNTAGT. The CDR3 sequence: CASSDSAGSTDTQYF. The CDR3 bases are TGTGCCAGCAGTGACTCGGCAGGGAGCACAGATACGCAGTATTTT.

The sample holds a few counts of this clone. The chain recombines TRBV19 with TRBJ2-1; the D call may be TRBD1 or TRBD2 (5 bases each). V lost 10 bases and J 0 bases, leaving 13 bases between the germline ends. In germline, CDR1 is LNHDA, CDR2 SQIVND (reference sequence). The CDR3 has 14 amino acids. In DNA, the CDR3 is TGTGCCACCTGCCGGGACCCCTCCTACAATGAGCAGTTCTTC. It is translated as CATCRDPSYNEQFF.

With respect to this clone: This sample also contains other DNA sequences that code for the same CDR3. CDR3 amino acids: CASSLTSGYNEQFF. For the CDR3, the DNA is TGTGCCAGCAGCTTAACTAGCGGTTACAATGAGCAGTTCTTC. The chain combines TRBV11-2 with TRBJ2-1, with 8 bases aligning to TRBD2. The CDR3 consists of 14 residues. CDR1 SGHAT and CDR2 FQNNGV come from the germline V gene. The V gene end was trimmed by 2 bases and the J gene end by 4 bases; junction bases not matched to a gene: 1.

V and J are TRBV5-1 and TRBJ2-3, with TRBD2 matching over 7 bases. After removal of 1 base from V and 5 bases from J, the junction contained 4 bases not matched to a gene. The CDR3 has 14 residues. From germline, CDR1 is SGHRS and CDR2 YFSETQ. The CDR3: CASSLRLAGDTQYF. The DNA for the CDR3 is TGCGCCAGCAGCTTGCGACTAGCTGGAGATACGCAGTATTTT.

This sequence joins TRBV28 and TRBJ2-4; D assignment may be TRBD1 or TRBD2 (6 bases each). Per the germline V gene, CDR1 is MDHEN and CDR2 is SYDVKM. The CDR3 is 17 amino acids. Trimming pared 5 bases from V and 0 bases from J, leaving 17 bases between. The CDR3 sequence is CASSNRGLYLAKNIQYF. The CDR3 DNA reads as TGTGCCAGCAGTAACCGGGGGCTTTACCTAGCCAAAAACATTCAGTACTTC. Supplemented by reference TRBV28 and TRBJ2-4, the full variable domain reads DVKVTQSSRYLVKRTGEKVFLECVQDMDHENMFWYRQDPGLGLRLIYFSYDVKMKEKGDIPEGYSVSREKKERFSLILESASTNQTSMYLCASSNRGLYLAKNIQYFGAGTRLSVL.

This clone was seen a few times. The chain is built from TRBV19 and TRBJ2-4; either TRBD1 or TRBD2 may fit D (6 bases each). Germline V gene sequence: CDR1 LNHDA, CDR2 SQIVND (reference sequence). The CDR3 contains 16 residues. V gave up 6 bases and J gave up 2 bases, with 17 bases separating them. This CDR3 is CASREIGGPTKNIQYF. Here the CDR3 DNA reads TGTGCCAGTAGAGAGATTGGGGGGCCGACCAAAAACATTCAGTACTTC. The full variable domain, in which reference TRBV19 and TRBJ2-4 provide the parts outside the CDR3, is DGGITQSPKYLFRKEGQNVTLSCEQNLNHDAMYWYRQDPGQGLRLIYYSQIVNDFQKGDIAEGYSVSREKKESFPLTVTSAQKNPTAFYLCASREIGGPTKNIQYFGAGTRLSVL.

The chain uses TRBV28 and TRBJ1-5; weak D call: TRBD1 (5 bases). Germline loops: CDR1 MDHEN, CDR2 SYDVKM. Trimming stripped 4 bases from V and 4 bases from J, with 8 bases between. This CDR3 has 13 amino acids. The CDR3 is CASSWGRNQPQHF. The CDR3 DNA is TGTGCCAGCAGTTGGGGGAGGAATCAGCCCCAGCATTTT.